The entry below describes one TCR beta chain. It lacks a known antigen. There are no base qualities to consult, and no much larger clone falls within one base. The label giving this sample's time point can be read as: baseline before first vaccination. Taken with the paper, the label for treatment or condition translates to: meningococcal conjugate vaccine given as trial control. The vaccinee samples were drawn from two UK trials, COV001 and COV002, one of which was a single-blind randomized controlled phase 2/3 trial testing AZD1222 (ChAdOx1 nCoV-19) in healthy adults. For TCRbeta chain sequencing, PBMC samples from trial participants were taken at day 0 and at day 28 after the second dose. This sample is part of a study of T cell responses to AZD1222 COVID-19 vaccine listed by TCRdb under 2021. In terms of the full investigation: A total of under 250 trial participants underwent TCR sequencing, of whom roughly 210 had received two doses of AZD1222 and approximately 26 had received two doses of the MenACWY control vaccine. Enrollment into the trials was organized by age into subgroups of 18-55, 56-69 and 70-plus years, and those subgroups contained about 150, 27 and 61 TCR-sequenced participants, respectively. General findings and caveats noted by the study authors: Spike-specific TCR breadth and depth rose significantly after two AZD1222 doses compared with day 0 and with MenACWY recipients. Participants were mostly white British, with more females than males. The authors suggested clonal diversity may have been underestimated. The 56-69-year group was small, and its depth increase did not reach significance, likely because of low power. Vaccine-associated CD4 TCRs spanned the whole spike protein, with dominant responses in regions 160-218 and 743-854. Reportedly, almost half of the unique spike-specific TCRs recognized epitopes lying outside the regions that are mutated in the B.1.351 and B.1.1.7 variants. Because no day 14 peak-response samples were available, the repertoires could be characterized only after the peak T cell response. Only 5 to 7 AZD1222 recipients were SARS-CoV-2 seropositive at baseline, limiting conclusions about previously exposed vaccinees.

Measured from the cysteine to the phenylalanine, the CDR3 is 16 residues long. Only the CDR3 portion is preserved as DNA: 48 bases, with reading frame beginning at the first base. V has 8 bases trimmed and J has 7 bases trimmed; junction bases matching no gene number 19. The CDR3 regions of human TCRbeta chains were analyzed by immunosequencing. Turning to the authors' computational methods: TCRs in the repertoires were matched against a reference library of SARS-CoV-2-specific TCRs that had been generated with the MIRA antigen-specificity platform. Breadth was defined as the fraction of unique TCRs that were SARS-CoV-2-associated, and depth was defined as the fraction of total T cells that were SARS-CoV-2-associated. Each spike-specific TCR was assigned to its reactive spike region and to a CD4 or CD8 class using the MIRA data. Log10-transformed breadth and depth values were compared by one-way ANOVA with Sidak's multiple comparisons tests. Sourced from immuneACCESS, this table was stored by TCRdb with only in-frame sequences that have V and J called. A share of the clones is absent; for the studies checked, an unresolved V gene accounts for under half, and the remainder has no known explanation. V, J and clone size derive from that table, while D and trimming were established from the DNA sequence. The sample table holds around 130,000 clones, of which approximately 85% were seen once. Jointly, the top ten make up about 17% of the sample.

The chain couples TRBV23-1 to TRBJ2-5, with 7 junctional bases fitting TRBD1. TRBV23-1 is labeled an ORF, and its function is uncertain. This receptor was taken from an adult in good health. This sample comprised peripheral blood, obtained on day 0 of MenACWY control vaccination. The CDR3 region reads CASAIEQGPTEVTQYF. The base sequence is TGCGCCAGCGCGATCGAACAGGGGCCCACAGAAGTGACCCAGTACTTC.